This T cell receptor (beta chain) came from a study of cytomegalovirus exposure and HLA in healthy donors (dated by TCRdb to the late 2010s). Regarding the research as a whole: In an earlier analysis of some 550 of the donors, roughly 300 Gb of sequence data and 90 million to 120 million unique TCR beta sequences from roughly 180 million T cells were reported. An early release that covered approximately 600 HLA-typed donors contained around 300 gigabases of sequencing data and tens of millions of unique TCR sequences. Of the approximately 400 genotyped donors, over 80% were placed in the genetic ancestry cluster associated with self-reported Caucasian donors. The aim of the study was to test whether cataloging public T cell receptors could identify signatures of past pathogen exposure. The study used immunosequencing to profile the T cell repertoires of 666 subjects and linked those repertoires to cytomegalovirus serostatus. In addition to the first cohort of 666 subjects, a separate validation cohort of 120 different subjects was used. To predict cytomegalovirus infection status, the study brought together high-throughput TCR immunosequencing, statistical association of individual TCRs with disease status, and machine learning. In a later analysis, previously published TCR beta repertoires from several hundred donors were re-analyzed and high-resolution HLA genotyping was added so that TCR occurrence patterns could be studied. Rather than using new phenotypic data, the later analysis identified candidate immune exposures from TCR beta sequences and from how often those sequences occurred across donors. An earlier analysis of 500 to 650 of the donors applied high-throughput TCR beta sequencing to assess whether each TCR beta V gene segment acted as functional or pseudogenic. Alongside the repertoire data, information on donor age, sex, ethnicity and CMV serostatus was compiled. A later genetic analysis took genome-wide SNP genotypes for about 55% of the roughly 700 donors and used that subset as a discovery cohort. All discovery cohort repertoires had been generated using a single sequencing platform. Both class I and class II loci were covered by HLA typing, at four-digit resolution. The number of typed donors differed by locus: 629-630 for A, B, C, DRB1 and DQB1; about 520 for DQA1; some 610 for DPA1; and around 450 for DPB1. Because of strong linkage in the cohort, five DR-DQ haplotypes were treated as single units for association and clustering. Among about 390 genotyped donors of the cohort, an average of roughly 240,000 unique TCR beta nucleotide sequences were sequenced per donor, roughly 20% of them non-productive. The paper's findings and limits, for the study overall: A further reported finding was that TCR beta sequences accurately predicted the HLA-A and HLA-B alleles for most subjects in the first cohort. Linkage disequilibrium might explain the correlated functional status among segregating V segments, but an unknown experimental factor could not be ruled out. The classifier was reported to diagnose cytomegalovirus status with high specificity and sensitivity in both the original cohort and the validation cohort. CMV serostatus was the only immune exposure information available for the cohort. Most TCR sequences were observed very rarely across donors, whereas some public TCRs were present in many individuals. Some IMGT-functional V segments, including TRBV6-2 and TRBV6-3, could not be told apart with the 87-base-pair reads, so those segments were excluded. Presence/absence analyses assumed roughly uniform sequencing depth across donors, an assumption that may not hold. Assigning TCR associations to individual alleles was difficult when HLA alleles, especially DR and DQ, strongly co-occurred. Around 16 rarely observed V segments, including chromosome 9 orphons, were excluded from the earlier analysis of approximately 500 of the donors because counts were too low. In this cohort, only TCR beta chains were sequenced, and detectable features were limited by the absence of alpha or paired-chain data. A group of highly shared sequence variants was considered likely to be a technical artifact of the sequencing pipeline. Three of the identified cytomegalovirus-associated TCR beta chains were confirmed in vitro to be specific for cytomegalovirus antigens. A later genetic analysis reported fewer N-insertions in productive TCRs among donors in an Asian-associated ancestry cluster than the roughly 700-donor mean. In a later analysis, the rate of TCR association differed among HLA loci, with DRB1 alleles having the most associated TCRs and HLA-C alleles having the fewest. According to a later analysis, parvovirus B19, influenza, CMV and Epstein-Barr virus appeared linked to several top co-occurrence clusters. The authors suggested that the approach could potentially be extended to other disease states and immunological phenotypes. In a later analysis, most CMV-associated TCR beta chains were found to appear HLA-restricted, with HLA associations seemingly driven largely by CMV exposure. In a later analysis, HLA-associated TCR beta chains were found to be more clonally expanded and to have lower generation probabilities than equally common non-associated chains. In an earlier analysis of around 500 of the donors, most TCR beta V segments appeared in productive rearrangements about 90% or about 30% of the time, broadly matching IMGT annotations. In the study, around 150 TCR beta chains were listed as associated with cytomegalovirus. HLA typing was unavailable for some donors at each locus, so association tests used only the typed subset. V-gene and J-gene trimming of TCR beta chains was associated with a missense DCLRE1C variant in a later genetic analysis, and the association was replicated in an independent cohort. At a false discovery rate of 0.05, a later analysis linked under 20,000 TCR beta sequences to specific HLA alleles.

The cohort was made up of 666 healthy bone marrow donors. At the time of sampling, every cohort member was nominally healthy, though immune exposures that went unrecorded were likely present. The donor was CMV seronegative and was included in the group of hundreds of seronegative cohort members. Every donor gave a peripheral blood sample, and the peripheral blood mononuclear cells from that sample were used for TCR beta sequencing. Genomic DNA extraction from the blood cell samples was performed with the Qiagen DNeasy Blood Extraction Kit. Library method: the immunoSEQ multiplex PCR assay. A mixture of 60 forward primers for TCR Vbeta segments and 13 reverse primers for TCR Jbeta segments was used in the multiplex PCR. The CDR3 region of rearranged TCR beta genes was amplified from genomic DNA by a multiplex PCR assay. The amplified TCR beta libraries were sequenced on the Illumina HiSeq System as 87-base-pair reads. Per the original workflow: A later analysis tallied roughly 78 million unique TCR beta chains across the 700 or so repertoires, and some 10 million of those chains were shared by two or more donors. Raw reads were error-corrected and collapsed into unique sequences by a nearest-neighbor algorithm in which closely related sequences were merged to remove PCR and sequencing errors. CDR3 sequences were aligned to IMGT reference sequences to assign V, D and J gene segments. Each retained sequence needed at least a six-nucleotide match to both a V gene segment and a J gene segment. Rearrangements were classified as productive when the CDR3 lacked stop codons and remained in frame with V and J, and all other rearrangements were classified as non-productive. Following IMGT convention, CDR3 was defined as the stretch from the second conserved V-encoded cysteine to the conserved J-encoded phenylalanine. The earlier analysis of 550 to 650 of the donors excluded any sequence lacking an unambiguous match to a single V gene segment. In an earlier analysis of 500 to 750 of the donors, V segments were called functional above 56.7% productive rearrangements and were called segregating when the between-donor standard deviation exceeded 5%. A statistical classification framework was built for diagnosing cytomegalovirus status from the catalog of TCR beta chain sequences. In a later analysis, TCR nucleotide sequences were compared against IMGT/GENE-DB human TR gene sequences so that V and J genes could be assigned. A later analysis assigned CDR3 sequences and most-parsimonious VDJ recombination scenarios with the TCRdist pipeline. In a later analysis, every TCR beta chain was defined by the combination of its CDR3 amino acid sequence and its V-gene family, and reads without a unique V-gene family were dropped. A later analysis removed several hundred highly shared, low-generation-probability nucleotide sequences to deal with suspected cross-contamination and a sequencing artifact. In a later analysis, a clonal expansion index for each public chain was calculated from normalized within-repertoire ranks of inferred template counts. In a later analysis, generation probabilities were computed using a VDJ recombination model fitted to out-of-frame rearrangements, and the results were checked against IGoR. A later analysis scored TCR-TCR, TCR-HLA and TCR-CMV co-occurrence with hypergeometric tests, applying a repertoire-size bias correction to TCR pairs. A later analysis estimated false discovery rates by permuting HLA or CMV assignments 20 times. In a later analysis, co-occurring TCRs were grouped with DBSCAN, and TCRdist sequence similarity was added when clustering was performed within HLA-allele-positive subsets. For co-occurrence clustering, repertoires with fewer than 30,000 or more than 120,000 public chains were excluded, along with roughly 5 repertoires with anomalous nucleotide sharing. Sourced from immuneACCESS, this table was stored by TCRdb with only in-frame sequences that have V and J called. A share of the clones is absent; for the studies checked, an unresolved V gene accounts for under half, and the remainder has no known explanation. From that table come the V and J calls and clone size; the DNA was used to work out D and trimming. The sample data list 120,000 or so clones, and around 72% of these were observed just once. The biggest ten clones account for 3% to 4% of the sample.

With regard to this clone: What antigen it recognizes has not been identified. There are no base qualities to consult, and no much larger clone falls within one base.

From cysteine to phenylalanine, the CDR3 is 16 amino acids long. Left in the record is the CDR3 DNA by itself, 48 bases read in frame from the first base. The germline V gene specifies SGHDN as CDR1 and FVKESK as CDR2. Trimming removed 1 base from V and 11 bases from J; the gene matches leave 10 bases unexplained. This chain is built from TRBV14 and TRBJ1-6; TRBD1 lines up with 8 middle nucleotides. The TCR comes from a man younger than 40 in good health and CMV-seronegative. Sequenced sample: PBMCs. The CDR3 here reads CASSQGIRQGATPLHF. The nucleotide sequence reads as follows: TGTGCCAGCAGCCAAGGAATTAGGCAGGGGGCAACACCCCTCCACTTT.